In this sample, the clone carrying this TCR beta chain turned up many times. Its antigen is as yet unknown. This sample was included in a study of response to subunit inactivated influenza vaccine. Study-wide points: Researchers suggested that each seasonal influenza vaccination recruits few new T cells.

This CDR3 is 15 amino acids long. Looked up from germline, CDR1 is DFQATT and CDR2 is SNEGSKA (reference sequence). V was pared by 1 base and J by 0 bases, with 10 bases between. MiXCR, run by TCRdb on the RT-PCR reads, gives a single entry per CDR3 protein. The sample yields under 550,000 distinct CDR3 sequences, around 8% seen once. This clonotype originated in a man aged 50 to 69 who received an inactivated influenza vaccine. Here the sequenced sample was PBMCs from blood, taken around 2 years after vaccination. The V and J genes are TRBV20-1 and TRBJ2-1, with D perhaps matching TRBD1 (6 bases). This CDR3 is CSARGRGSSYNEQFF. CDR3 sequence (DNA): TGCAGTGCTAGAGGTAGGGGGAGCTCCTACAATGAGCAGTTCTTC.